This entry lists 12 T cell receptor beta chains sequenced from one sample in a study of radiation and T cells in renal cell carcinoma. Time point indicated: baseline pretreatment blood. The sample's treatment: 15 Gy SBRT to primary tumor, nephrectomy 4 weeks later. Generated by immunoSEQ multiplex PCR, the TCRdb table keeps only in-frame clones and is missing some. Of roughly 150,000 clones listed, about 87% are singletons. The source material was blood, sampled from a patient whose treatment included radiotherapy and nephrectomy. The receptors here all came from a woman in her 70s with renal cell carcinoma.

The genes are TRBV6-5 and TRBJ1-2; the match to TRBD1 covers 10 bases. V gave up 1 base and J gave up 6 bases; unmatched junction bases: 5. Germline loops: CDR1 MNHEY, CDR2 SVGAGI. This CDR3 spans 15 amino acids. The DNA for the CDR3 is TGTGCCAGCAGTTACTTTACCGGGACAGGGGATGGCTACACCTTC. It translates to CASSYFTGTGDGYTF.

The V call is TRBV18, the J call TRBJ1-1; D remains unclear. The ends were cut back, 1 base at V and 2 bases at J, with 14 bases in the middle. The CDR3 has 16 residues. Germline-derived CDR1 and CDR2 are KGHSH and LQKENI. The CDR3, as DNA: TGTGCCAGCTCACCACGCCCGAGGGCGGCAAACACTGAAGCTTTCTTT. This sequence encodes CASSPRPRAANTEAFF.

The rearrangement joins TRBV19 to TRBJ1-1; weak D call: TRBD1 (6 bases). Trimming stripped 7 bases from V and 3 bases from J, with 9 bases between. The germline V gene has CDR1 LNHDA and CDR2 SQIVND (reference sequence). The CDR3 loop spans 12 amino acids. The CDR3 region is CASNDRYTEAFF. Here the CDR3 DNA reads TGTGCCAGTAATGACAGGTACACTGAAGCTTTCTTT.

This clone appeared once. This chain links TRBV19 with TRBJ1-5, with 8 bases lining up with TRBD1. The V segment lost 5 bases and the J segment 2 bases; nucleotides outside the gene matches: 20. The CDR3 spans 20 residues. Per germline, CDR1 LNHDA and CDR2 SQIVND (reference sequence). The CDR3 DNA follows: TGTGCCAGTAGTCCTATTCTCCAGGGGGCTCGTCTTTTGGGCAATCAGCCCCAGCATTTT. Its translation is CASSPILQGARLLGNQPQHF.

The V and J genes are TRBV4-3 and TRBJ1-1; 11 bases align to TRBD1. CDR3 length: 16 residues. The junction had 7 bases not matched to a gene; V was cut back by 3 bases and J by 4 bases. The germline gives CDR1 LGHNA, CDR2 YSLEER. CDR3 amino acids: CASSQRTGGWGTEAFF. CDR3 DNA: TGCGCCAGCAGCCAGCGGACAGGGGGCTGGGGCACTGAAGCTTTCTTT.

The chain combines TRBV28 with TRBJ1-1, with D perhaps matching TRBD1 (5 bases). V dropped 4 bases and J dropped 5 bases, with 14 bases sitting between them. CDR1 and CDR2 (germline): MDHEN, SYDVKM. CDR3 length: 14 residues. CDR3 coding DNA: TGTGCCAGCAGTTCATCACGGGGCAGGACTGAAGCTTTCTTT. Translating it yields CASSSSRGRTEAFF.

The rearrangement joins TRBV4-2 to TRBJ1-4; D gene uncertain. The CDR3 sequence is 16 residues long. V was shortened by 0 bases and J by 5 bases, with 13 bases between the two germline ends. Germline CDR1 and CDR2: LGHNA and YNFKEQ. Here the CDR3 reads CASSQEVWVGNEKLFF. In DNA form, the CDR3 reads TGTGCCAGCAGCCAAGAAGTCTGGGTGGGGAATGAAAAACTGTTTTTT.

The CDR3 reads CASSHIAAGGNYEQYF. The CDR3 DNA reads as TGTGCCAGCAGCCACATTGCGGCAGGGGGCAACTACGAGCAGTACTTC. This chain connects TRBV7-8 to TRBJ2-7, with 8 bases fitting TRBD1. The CDR3 length is 16 residues. Germline V gene data show CDR1 as SGHVS and CDR2 as FQNEAQ. Germline trimming cut 5 bases from V and 3 bases from J; bases unmatched to any gene: 12.

This sequence joins TRBV30 and TRBJ2-5, with D perhaps matching TRBD2 (6 bases). The CDR3 has 13 amino acids. Trimming removed 8 bases from V and 2 bases from J, with 15 bases in between. The germline gives CDR1 GTSNPN, CDR2 SVGIG (reference sequence). The CDR3 nucleotides are TGTGCCGGATCCTGGGGGAGGCAAGAGACCCAGTACTTC. As protein: CAGSWGRQETQYF. Full variable domain (outside the CDR3, taken from reference TRBV30 and TRBJ2-5): SQTIHQWPATLVQPVGSPLSLECTVEGTSNPNLYWYRQAAGRGLQLLFYSVGIGQISSEVPQNLSASRPQDRQFILSSKKLLLSDSGFYLCAGSWGRQETQYFGPGTRLLVL.

The V call is TRBV7-2, the J call TRBJ1-5; the D gene is possibly TRBD1 (5 bases). CDR1 and CDR2 from the germline V gene are SGHTA and FQGNSA. CDR3 length: 14 amino acids. V lost 5 bases and J lost 0, with 8 bases in between. CDR3 protein: CASSVDSSNQPQHF. The CDR3 DNA follows: TGTGCCAGCAGCGTCGACAGTAGCAATCAGCCCCAGCATTTT.

The rearrangement joins TRBV4-3 to TRBJ1-1; the D gene is possibly TRBD1 (5 bases). The CDR3 loop spans 15 amino acids. Germline assignment: CDR1 LGHNA and CDR2 YSLEER. V was shortened by 10 bases and J by 3 bases, with 21 bases between the two germline ends. CDR3 nucleotides: TGCGCCATCGCGGACAACCCCCGTCGGTACACTGAAGCTTTCTTT. This encodes CAIADNPRRYTEAFF.

The J gene is TRBJ2-5, the V gene TRBV9, with 13 nucleotides matching TRBD2. V lost 3 bases, J lost 5 bases, and 10 bases stayed unmatched. CDR3 size: 17 residues. CDR1 is SGDLS, CDR2 YYNGEE, per germline. Here the CDR3 reads CASSEGTGTSGVETQYF. Here the CDR3 DNA reads TGTGCCAGCAGCGAGGGGACTGGGACTAGCGGGGTGGAGACCCAGTACTTC.